These T cell receptor beta chains were read from a single sample in a study of OX40 agonist ivuxolimab in advanced cancers. Produced via immunoSEQ multiplex PCR; TCRdb's table is partial and in-frame only. Of around 68,000 clones in the sample, about 83% are singletons; the top ten hold about 0.66%. The sequencing here drew on CD4+ or CD8+ T cells sorted from blood, taken in a trial of the OX40 agonist ivuxolimab. The receptors were gathered from an adult with an advanced solid tumor such as melanoma, head and neck, liver or kidney cancer. Both conserved end residues are part of each CDR3. D genes are given only for firm matches. The size field is filled for only some rows; it gives once, few, many or a size class.

v_call: TRBV19; j_call: TRBJ2-5; d_call: .; clone_size: once; cdr3_aa: CASSITVWETQYF; cdr3_nt: TGTGCCAGTAGTATAACCGTTTGGGAGACCCAGTACTTC
v_call: TRBV7-3; j_call: TRBJ2-1; d_call: .; clone_size: .; cdr3_aa: CASSLTLSSYNEQFF; cdr3_nt: TGTGCCAGCAGCTTAACGCTCTCCTCCTACAATGAGCAGTTCTTC
v_call: TRBV7-9; j_call: TRBJ1-2; d_call: TRBD1; clone_size: .; cdr3_aa: CASSLSPGGDYGYTF; cdr3_nt: TGTGCCAGCAGCTTAAGTCCAGGGGGCGACTATGGCTACACCTTC
v_call: TRBV27; j_call: TRBJ1-2; d_call: .; clone_size: once; cdr3_aa: CASRSGSRRAYGYTF; cdr3_nt: TGTGCCAGCCGGTCCGGCAGCCGTCGTGCCTATGGCTACACCTTC
v_call: TRBV18; j_call: TRBJ2-6; d_call: TRBD1; clone_size: once; cdr3_aa: CASSRSMGTAYSGANVLTF; cdr3_nt: TGTGCCAGCTCACGTTCCATGGGGACAGCTTACTCTGGGGCCAACGTCCTGACTTTC
v_call: TRBV19; j_call: TRBJ1-1; d_call: .; clone_size: .; cdr3_aa: CASSYRDTEAFF; cdr3_nt: TGTGCCAGTAGTTACCGGGACACTGAAGCTTTCTTT
v_call: TRBV7-7; j_call: TRBJ2-1; d_call: TRBD2; clone_size: .; cdr3_aa: CASSFAGGRQFF; cdr3_nt: TGTGCCAGCAGCTTCGCGGGGGGAAGGCAGTTCTTC
v_call: TRBV4-3; j_call: TRBJ2-3; d_call: .; clone_size: few; cdr3_aa: CASSQGVAGRGAQDTQYF; cdr3_nt: TGCGCCAGCAGCCAAGGGGTAGCGGGTAGGGGGGCACAGGATACGCAGTATTTT
v_call: TRBV6-1; j_call: TRBJ2-3; d_call: TRBD1; clone_size: .; cdr3_aa: CASSVGQGTDTQYF; cdr3_nt: TGTGCCAGCAGTGTGGGACAGGGCACAGATACGCAGTATTTT
v_call: TRBV7-2; j_call: TRBJ1-3; d_call: TRBD1; clone_size: once; cdr3_aa: CASSSDRGNTIYF; cdr3_nt: TGTGCCAGCAGCTCGGACAGGGGGAACACCATATATTTT
v_call: TRBV6-1; j_call: TRBJ1-5; d_call: .; clone_size: .; cdr3_aa: CASSETFNFQPQHF; cdr3_nt: TGTGCCAGCAGTGAGACCTTTAACTTTCAGCCCCAGCATTTT
v_call: TRBV5-4; j_call: TRBJ1-2; d_call: .; clone_size: .; cdr3_aa: CASSSASGSLWGYTF; cdr3_nt: TGTGCCAGCAGCTCCGCTAGCGGGTCGCTATGGGGGTACACCTTC
v_call: TRBV5-1; j_call: TRBJ1-4; d_call: .; clone_size: .; cdr3_aa: CASSLAGDPRKLFF; cdr3_nt: TGCGCCAGCAGCTTGGCAGGCGATCCAAGAAAACTGTTTTTT
v_call: TRBV5-1; j_call: TRBJ2-3; d_call: TRBD2; clone_size: .; cdr3_aa: CASRPASGTTDTQYF; cdr3_nt: TGCGCCAGCCGCCCGGCTAGCGGGACCACAGATACGCAGTATTTT
v_call: TRBV7-2; j_call: TRBJ2-7; d_call: .; clone_size: .; cdr3_aa: CASSPRNVYEQYF; cdr3_nt: TGTGCCAGCAGCCCCCGAAACGTCTACGAGCAGTACTTC
v_call: TRBV6-5; j_call: TRBJ1-6; d_call: .; clone_size: .; cdr3_aa: CASSSRDRHREPLHF; cdr3_nt: TGTGCCAGCAGCTCCCGGGACCGGCATCGGGAACCCCTCCACTTT
v_call: TRBV21-1; j_call: TRBJ1-5; d_call: .; clone_size: .; cdr3_aa: CASSKLEDRDQPQHF; cdr3_nt: TGTGCCAGCAGCAAATTGGAGGACAGGGATCAGCCCCAGCATTTT
v_call: TRBV28; j_call: TRBJ1-6; d_call: .; clone_size: .; cdr3_aa: CASRPAGGGSPLHF; cdr3_nt: TGTGCCAGCAGGCCGGCCGGGGGCGGTTCACCCCTCCACTTT
v_call: TRBV7-2; j_call: TRBJ1-2; d_call: .; clone_size: .; cdr3_aa: CASSLVGEGYTF; cdr3_nt: TGTGCCAGCAGCTTAGTGGGGGAGGGCTACACCTTC
v_call: TRBV14; j_call: TRBJ2-1; d_call: .; clone_size: .; cdr3_aa: CASSQDLGLSSYNEQFF; cdr3_nt: TGTGCCAGCAGCCAAGACCTCGGACTAAGCTCCTACAATGAGCAGTTCTTC
v_call: TRBV6-5; j_call: TRBJ1-3; d_call: .; clone_size: .; cdr3_aa: CASSYSGGNTIYF; cdr3_nt: TGTGCCAGCAGTTACTCAGGTGGAAACACCATATATTTT
v_call: TRBV9; j_call: TRBJ1-5; d_call: .; clone_size: .; cdr3_aa: CASSPSGGLGQPQHF; cdr3_nt: TGTGCCAGCAGCCCTTCGGGGGGGCTCGGTCAGCCCCAGCATTTT
v_call: TRBV27; j_call: TRBJ1-1; d_call: .; clone_size: .; cdr3_aa: CASSLSRRGNTEAFF; cdr3_nt: TGTGCCAGCAGTTTATCGCGGAGGGGTAACACTGAAGCTTTCTTT
v_call: TRBV10-3; j_call: TRBJ2-3; d_call: TRBD1; clone_size: .; cdr3_aa: CATQGVQADTQYF; cdr3_nt: TGTGCCACCCAGGGGGTTCAAGCAGATACGCAGTATTTT
v_call: TRBV7-2; j_call: TRBJ1-2; d_call: .; clone_size: .; cdr3_aa: CASSLDGDGYTF; cdr3_nt: TGTGCCAGCAGCTTAGACGGGGATGGCTACACCTTC
v_call: TRBV6-6; j_call: TRBJ2-5; d_call: .; clone_size: .; cdr3_aa: CASRWSGETQYF; cdr3_nt: TGTGCCAGCAGATGGTCGGGGGAGACCCAGTACTTC
v_call: TRBV5-1; j_call: TRBJ2-2; d_call: TRBD2; clone_size: .; cdr3_aa: CASSLGLAGGVGELFF; cdr3_nt: TGCGCCAGCAGCTTGGGACTAGCGGGTGGAGTCGGGGAGCTGTTTTTT
v_call: TRBV7-3; j_call: TRBJ2-3; d_call: TRBD1; clone_size: .; cdr3_aa: CASSLATGDGTDTQYF; cdr3_nt: TGTGCCAGCAGCTTAGCGACAGGGGATGGCACAGATACGCAGTATTTT
v_call: TRBV7-2; j_call: TRBJ2-7; d_call: TRBD2; clone_size: few; cdr3_aa: CASSLGLAVHYEQYF; cdr3_nt: TGTGCCAGCAGCTTAGGACTAGCGGTCCACTACGAGCAGTACTTC
v_call: TRBV6-5; j_call: TRBJ2-7; d_call: .; clone_size: once; cdr3_aa: CASSQTGYEQYF; cdr3_nt: TGTGCCAGCAGTCAGACAGGCTACGAGCAGTACTTC
v_call: TRBV19; j_call: TRBJ1-1; d_call: .; clone_size: .; cdr3_aa: CASSKMNTEAFF; cdr3_nt: TGTGCCAGTAGTAAAATGAACACTGAAGCTTTCTTT
v_call: TRBV5-6; j_call: TRBJ1-1; d_call: TRBD1; clone_size: .; cdr3_aa: CASSEGGGVEYTEAFF; cdr3_nt: TGTGCCAGCAGCGAGGGAGGGGGCGTGGAGTACACTGAAGCTTTCTTT
v_call: TRBV7-3; j_call: TRBJ2-1; d_call: TRBD1; clone_size: .; cdr3_aa: CASNPGGSYNEQFF; cdr3_nt: TGTGCCAGCAATCCAGGGGGCTCCTACAATGAGCAGTTCTTC
v_call: TRBV2; j_call: TRBJ1-5; d_call: .; clone_size: .; cdr3_aa: CASRKEQAHNQPQHF; cdr3_nt: TGTGCCAGCAGGAAGGAGCAGGCCCATAATCAGCCCCAGCATTTT
v_call: TRBV10-3; j_call: TRBJ1-1; d_call: .; clone_size: .; cdr3_aa: CAHRRENTEAFF; cdr3_nt: TGTGCCCATCGTAGGGAGAACACTGAAGCTTTCTTT
v_call: TRBV5-1; j_call: TRBJ2-7; d_call: TRBD2; clone_size: .; cdr3_aa: CASSLAGTSVEQYF; cdr3_nt: TGCGCCAGCAGCTTGGCGGGGACTAGCGTCGAGCAGTACTTC
v_call: TRBV10-3; j_call: TRBJ1-5; d_call: TRBD1; clone_size: .; cdr3_aa: CAISESTGGDQPQHF; cdr3_nt: TGTGCCATCAGTGAGTCCACAGGGGGCGATCAGCCCCAGCATTTT
v_call: TRBV18; j_call: TRBJ2-2; d_call: TRBD2; clone_size: .; cdr3_aa: CASSPTSGGLKTGELFF; cdr3_nt: TGTGCCAGCTCACCTACTAGCGGGGGCTTGAAAACCGGGGAGCTGTTTTTT
v_call: TRBV11-3; j_call: TRBJ2-6; d_call: .; clone_size: once; cdr3_aa: CASSTTGANVLTF; cdr3_nt: TGTGCCAGCAGCACTACAGGGGCCAACGTCCTGACTTTC
v_call: TRBV5-1; j_call: TRBJ2-3; d_call: TRBD1; clone_size: .; cdr3_aa: CASSEDRPGDTQYF; cdr3_nt: TGCGCCAGCAGCGAGGACAGGCCAGGAGATACGCAGTATTTT
v_call: TRBV18; j_call: TRBJ2-7; d_call: .; clone_size: .; cdr3_aa: CASSQRTGTTYVGQYF; cdr3_nt: TGTGCCAGCTCACAACGGACCGGGACGACCTACGTCGGGCAGTACTTC
v_call: TRBV2; j_call: TRBJ1-3; d_call: .; clone_size: .; cdr3_aa: CASSVGAISGNTIYF; cdr3_nt: TGTGCCAGCAGTGTTGGCGCAATCTCTGGAAACACCATATATTTT
v_call: TRBV5-1; j_call: TRBJ2-3; d_call: .; clone_size: .; cdr3_aa: CVSSLQGGWNTQYF; cdr3_nt: TGCGTCAGCAGCTTACAAGGGGGTTGGAATACGCAGTATTTT
v_call: TRBV6-6; j_call: TRBJ1-2; d_call: .; clone_size: .; cdr3_aa: CASHLTGGYTF; cdr3_nt: TGTGCCAGCCATCTGACCGGGGGCTACACCTTC
v_call: TRBV18; j_call: TRBJ1-1; d_call: .; clone_size: .; cdr3_aa: CASSPVWGANTEAFF; cdr3_nt: TGTGCCAGCTCTCCCGTCTGGGGGGCGAACACTGAAGCTTTCTTT